This TCR beta chain was sequenced during a study of T-cell memory formation after mild COVID-19. Each CDR3 protein gets one entry after TCRdb re-called the 5' RACE reads with MiXCR. The sample has 140,000 or so distinct CDR3 sequences; under 7% are singletons. This clonotype has more than one count but fewer than ten. This CDR3 spans 13 amino acids. Sequencing input: PBMCs or a T cell subset sorted from them (not recorded which). V is TRBV21-1 and J is TRBJ2-2; the table gives TRBD2 as D, unverified against the DNA. TRBV21-1 is a pseudogene locus. The receptor's source is an adult woman who had mild COVID-19 (a few samples of this study predate the infection). Cell type and time point are not known. For the CDR3, the DNA is TGTGCCCTGGGGCTAGCGGCTACCGGGGAGCTGTTTTTT. Encoded protein: CALGLAATGELFF.